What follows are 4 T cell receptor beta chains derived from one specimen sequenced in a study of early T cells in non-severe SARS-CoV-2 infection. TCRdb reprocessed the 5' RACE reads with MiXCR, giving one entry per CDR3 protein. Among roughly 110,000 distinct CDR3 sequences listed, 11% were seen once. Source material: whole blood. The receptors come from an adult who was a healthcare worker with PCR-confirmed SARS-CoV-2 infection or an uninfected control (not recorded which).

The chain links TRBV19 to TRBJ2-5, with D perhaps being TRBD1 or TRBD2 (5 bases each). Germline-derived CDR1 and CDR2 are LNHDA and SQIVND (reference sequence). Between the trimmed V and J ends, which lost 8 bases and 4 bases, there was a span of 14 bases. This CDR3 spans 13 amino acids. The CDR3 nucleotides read TGTGCCAGTGGGGGAACACCGCGAGAGACCCAGTACTTC. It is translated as CASGGTPRETQYF.

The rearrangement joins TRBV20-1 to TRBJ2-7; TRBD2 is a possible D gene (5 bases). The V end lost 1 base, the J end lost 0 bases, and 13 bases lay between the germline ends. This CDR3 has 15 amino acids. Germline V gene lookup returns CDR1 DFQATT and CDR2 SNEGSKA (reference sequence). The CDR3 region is CSARAPGGSSYEQYF. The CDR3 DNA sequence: TGCAGTGCTAGAGCCCCAGGAGGAAGCTCCTACGAGCAGTACTTC.

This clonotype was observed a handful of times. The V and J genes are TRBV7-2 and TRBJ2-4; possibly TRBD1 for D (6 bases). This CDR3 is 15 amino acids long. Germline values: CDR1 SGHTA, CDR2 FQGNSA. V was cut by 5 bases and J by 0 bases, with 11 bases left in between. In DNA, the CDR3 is TGTGCCAGCAGCCCCGGACAGTTAGCCAAAAACATTCAGTACTTC. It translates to CASSPGQLAKNIQYF.

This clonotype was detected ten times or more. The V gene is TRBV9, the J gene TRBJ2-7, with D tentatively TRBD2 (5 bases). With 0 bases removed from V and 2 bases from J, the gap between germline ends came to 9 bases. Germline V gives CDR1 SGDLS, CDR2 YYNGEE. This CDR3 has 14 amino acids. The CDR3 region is CASSVDLGAYEQYF. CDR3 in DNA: TGTGCCAGCAGCGTAGATCTGGGAGCCTACGAGCAGTACTTC. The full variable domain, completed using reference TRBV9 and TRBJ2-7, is DSGVTQTPKHLITATGQRVTLRCSPRSGDLSVYWYQQSLDQGLQFLIQYYNGEERAKGNILERFSAQQFPDLHSELNLSSLELGDSALYFCASSVDLGAYEQYFGPGTRLTVT.